This is a list of T cell receptor beta chains from one sample in a study of T cells in Graves' hyperthyroidism and ophthalmopathy. TCRdb reanalysed the multiplex PCR reads using MiXCR and keeps one entry per CDR3 protein. The table lists 160,000 or so distinct CDR3 sequences, about 9% of them singletons. What was sequenced was blood. These receptors originate from a woman aged 18-29 years with Graves' hyperthyroidism that later progressed to Graves' ophthalmopathy. Each CDR3 is given with its conserved first and last residue. The D gene is left open where the match is weak. Clone size is given for some rows only: seen once, a few or many times, or a class if the clone is expanded.

V	D	J	size	CDR3	DNA
TRBV20-1	NA	TRBJ1-6	few	CSAGVTSEASSPLHF	TGCAGTGCGGGAGTGACATCCGAAGCGTCTTCACCCCTCCACTTT
TRBV20-1	NA	TRBJ1-1	many	CSASNTEAFF	TGCAGTGCCTCGAACACTGAAGCTTTCTTT
TRBV28	NA	TRBJ1-1	medium-sized	CASSSGRPAEAFF	TGTGCCAGCAGTTCCGGACGGCCTGCTGAAGCTTTCTTT
TRBV28	NA	TRBJ1-4	many	CASSPGGYEKLFF	TGTGCCAGCAGCCCCGGGGGTTATGAAAAACTGTTTTTT
TRBV6-1	NA	TRBJ1-3	many	CASRRGNTIYF	TGTGCCAGCAGGCGAGGAAACACCATATATTTT
TRBV11-2	NA	TRBJ2-1	many	CASSSFGRDQYNEQFF	TGTGCCAGCAGCTCCTTCGGCCGGGACCAGTACAATGAGCAGTTCTTC
TRBV5-8	TRBD1	TRBJ1-1	many	CASSRTGTGTEAFF	TGTGCCAGCAGCCGGACAGGGACTGGCACTGAAGCTTTCTTT
TRBV18	TRBD1	TRBJ1-1	many	CASSRYGTDLEAFF	TGTGCCAGCTCGCGCTACGGGACAGACCTTGAAGCTTTCTTT
TRBV20-1	NA	TRBJ2-5	many	CSALFGGQETQYF	TGCAGTGCTCTTTTCGGCGGCCAAGAGACCCAGTACTTC
TRBV6-1	NA	TRBJ1-4	many	CASSRFDGGEKLFF	TGTGCCAGCAGTAGATTCGACGGTGGTGAAAAACTGTTTTTT
TRBV6-1	NA	TRBJ2-1	many	CASKGFTYNEQFF	TGTGCCAGCAAGGGGTTCACTTACAATGAGCAGTTCTTC
TRBV28	NA	TRBJ1-1	many	CASKRTGTNAEAFF	TGTGCCAGCAAGCGAACGGGGACGAACGCTGAAGCTTTCTTT
TRBV3-1	TRBD1	TRBJ1-4	few	CASSPRQGNEKLFF	TGTGCCAGCAGCCCTAGACAGGGTAATGAAAAACTGTTTTTT
TRBV30	NA	TRBJ2-3	NA	CAWSPGPGAPDTQYF	TGTGCCTGGAGTCCGGGCCCGGGAGCCCCAGATACGCAGTATTTT
TRBV24-1	TRBD1	TRBJ1-5	NA	CATSDRTGGYSNQPQHF	TGTGCCACCAGTGATCGGACAGGGGGTTATAGCAATCAGCCCCAGCATTTT
TRBV9	NA	TRBJ1-4	NA	CASSPSGGPGEKLFF	TGTGCCAGCAGCCCCTCAGGAGGGCCTGGTGAAAAACTGTTTTTT
TRBV5-4	NA	TRBJ1-6	NA	CASSFYTVSGSPLHF	TGTGCCAGCAGCTTCTACACTGTGTCTGGTTCACCCCTCCACTTT
TRBV19	TRBD1	TRBJ1-1	many	CASSIYRTGGTEAFF	TGTGCCAGTAGTATATACCGGACAGGGGGCACTGAAGCTTTCTTT
TRBV2	TRBD1	TRBJ2-6	many	CASRDDRVERPGANVLTF	TGTGCCAGCAGAGACGACAGGGTTGAACGTCCTGGGGCCAACGTCCTGACTTTC